This TCR beta chain derives from a study of response to subunit inactivated influenza vaccine (dated by TCRdb to 2016 to 2019). The study in broad terms: Deep quantitative profiling of the T cell receptor repertoire was used in the study to follow responses to a trivalent subunit inactivated influenza vaccine. The paper as a whole reports these results and caveats: According to the authors, only a limited number of new T cells may be recruited by each seasonal influenza vaccination.

Libraries were constructed by RT-PCR. Sequencer: Illumina HiSeq 2500. TCRdb ran its own pipeline on the public reads, namely fastp trimming at Q25 and MiXCR clone calling, and kept in-frame beta chains. For every CDR3 protein sequence, its rows merge into one entry that carries the most common genes and DNA. This sample holds about 650,000 distinct CDR3 sequences; roughly 15% were observed only once. Together, the top ten hold 7.5% to 8% of the sample. This clonotype came up a few times. The antigen it recognizes is unknown. The record has no base qualities; no much larger clone is one base away. Including the terminal cysteine and phenylalanine, the CDR3 comprises 15 residues. Only the CDR3 part of the read is kept: 45 bases, read in frame from the first base. From V the trimming removes 5 bases and from J it removes 5 bases, while the gene matches leave 9 bases of the junction unaccounted for.

Rearrangement joined TRBV12-3 or TRBV12-4 to TRBJ2-5, with TRBD1 identical over 9 junction bases. The origin of this receptor is a man in his fifties or sixties who received an inactivated influenza vaccine. Donor details come from another sample of the same person, matched by shared clones. The source was PBMCs from blood, collected 14 to 15 days before vaccination. This receptor has the CDR3 CASSRGQGAPETQYF. The DNA sequence is TGTGCCAGCAGTAGGGGACAGGGCGCACCTGAGACCCAGTACTTC.